Below are 18 T cell receptor beta chains sequenced from a single sample in a study of T cells in Graves' hyperthyroidism and ophthalmopathy. RNA transcripts were the template for amplifying TCR beta CDR3 regions. With the HTBI primer set, the TCR CDR3 went through a first round of RT-PCR. MiXCR, applied by TCRdb to the multiplex PCR reads, yields one record per CDR3 protein. Among hundreds of thousands of distinct CDR3 sequences listed, under 60% were seen once. The sequenced material came from peripheral blood or thyroid tissue (not recorded which). The source of these receptors is a woman between 18 and 30 years old with Graves' hyperthyroidism.

The rearrangement joins TRBV14 to TRBJ2-5; D gene unclear. The V and J ends lost 6 bases and 0 bases respectively, with 11 bases between them. Germline assignment: CDR1 SGHDN and CDR2 FVKESK. CDR3 length: 14 residues. The CDR3 is CASSLRAYQETQYF. DNA of the CDR3: TGTGCCAGCAGTTTAAGAGCGTACCAAGAGACCCAGTACTTC.

This clonotype was observed at least ten times. This chain uses TRBV15 with TRBJ2-2, with TRBD2 matching over 7 bases. Unmatched junction bases numbered 13, after V lost 8 bases and J lost 4 bases. CDR3 length: 16 amino acids. Per germline, CDR1 LNHNV and CDR2 YYDKDF (reference sequence). The CDR3 nucleotides read TGTGCCACCCTATCTGGGGGGGGTCGTGGCACCGGGGAGCTGTTTTTT. It translates to CATLSGGGRGTGELFF.

Many counts were recorded for this clonotype. The chain has TRBV7-8 and TRBJ1-5; D ambiguous. CDR1 SGHVS and CDR2 FQNEAQ come from the germline V gene. The length of the CDR3 is 15 residues. V was pared by 1 base and J by 5 bases, with 12 bases between. CDR3 residues: CASSLGPWAHQPQHF. The CDR3 nucleotides are TGTGCCAGCAGCTTAGGACCGTGGGCCCATCAGCCCCAGCATTTT.

In its sample, this clonotype was seen a few times. This chain connects TRBV10-3 to TRBJ2-2; 9 nucleotides agree with TRBD1. CDR1 is ENHRY, CDR2 SYGVKD, per germline. V trimming: 5 bases; J trimming: 3 bases; junction bases outside the gene matches: 4. The CDR3 runs 15 residues. CDR3 protein: CAISNRGRHTGELFF. Here the CDR3 DNA reads TGTGCCATCAGTAACAGGGGGCGGCACACCGGGGAGCTGTTTTTT.

The chain is built from TRBV19 and TRBJ1-5; D might be TRBD1 (6 bases). From germline, CDR1 is LNHDA and CDR2 SQIVND (reference sequence). The CDR3 consists of 15 residues. The V and J ends lost 6 bases and 7 bases respectively, with 19 bases between them. The CDR3, as DNA: TGTGCCAGTAGCGAGACAGGCCATTCTGGGCAGCCCCAGCATTTT. It yields the protein CASSETGHSGQPQHF.

This clonotype was seen repeatedly, ten times or more. The chain combines TRBV7-9 with TRBJ2-7, with a weak D call TRBD1 (5 bases). The V gene's germline CDR1 is SEHNR and CDR2 FQNEAQ (reference sequence). The CDR3 runs 13 residues. V was cut by 8 bases and J by 2 bases, with 13 bases left in between. DNA of the CDR3: TGTGCCAGCTCGATCCCAGGGCCCTACGAGCAGTACTTC. This encodes CASSIPGPYEQYF.

This clonotype was recorded only once. The V call is TRBV7-6, the J call TRBJ1-1, with D possibly matching TRBD1 (5 bases). The germline V gene has CDR1 SGHVS and CDR2 FNYEAQ. The CDR3 contains 13 residues. Trimming shortened V by 6 bases and J by 3 bases, and 11 bases separated the two germline ends. The CDR3 loop reads CASSSDSYTEAFF. CDR3 bases: TGTGCCAGCAGTTCTGACAGTTACACTGAAGCTTTCTTT.

This sequence joins TRBV14 and TRBJ2-5, with 7 bases that match TRBD2. The CDR3 extends over 15 amino acids. Germline V gives CDR1 SGHDN, CDR2 FVKESK. The V and J ends lost 2 bases and 2 bases, in that order; junction bases with no gene match: 5. The CDR3 loop reads CASSQTRGRQETQYF. CDR3 nucleotides: TGTGCCAGCAGCCAAACCCGCGGGAGACAAGAGACCCAGTACTTC.

As concerns this clonotype: Germline is not matched at one junction end, which may reflect a read error. J is TRBJ1-1 and V is TRBV5-4, with a tentative D call TRBD1 (5 bases). Germline-derived CDR1 and CDR2 are SGHNT and YYREEE (reference sequence). The CDR3 has 17 residues. As DNA, the CDR3 is TGCGCCAGCAGCCAAGACTCTTTGGGGAGGGGAGGCACTGAAGCTTTCTTT. Its translation is CASSQDSLGRGGTEAFF.

The chain employs TRBV24-1 and TRBJ1-5, with a tentative D call TRBD1 (6 bases). The CDR3 runs to 15 residues. Germline CDR1 reads KGHDR; CDR2 reads SFDVKD. Trimming took off 4 bases at V and 16 bases at J, with 25 bases between the two ends. The CDR3 reads CATSDRGGRFQPYHF. As DNA, the CDR3 is TGTGCCACCAGTGACCGAGGGGGGAGGTTTCAGCCCTACCATTTT.

This clonotype has more than one count but fewer than ten. The germline gene is not matched at one end of the junction; a read error may be the cause. The chain links TRBV7-9 to TRBJ2-7, with unresolved D. The CDR3 consists of 13 residues. Germline CDR1 is SEHNR and CDR2 is FQNEAQ (reference sequence). This CDR3 reads CASSRFISYEQYF. The CDR3 coding sequence is TGCGCCAGCAGCCGGTTCATCTCCTACGAGCAGTACTTC.

Note on this clonotype: Only one base separates this from a far larger clonotype, so it likely reflects a read error. The V gene is TRBV5-1, the J gene TRBJ1-5; D is unresolved. CDR3 size: 14 residues. Germline CDR1 reads SGHRS; CDR2 reads YFSETQ. V was cut by 2 bases and J by 6 bases, with 12 bases left in between. The CDR3 nucleotides are TGCGCCAGCAGCTTAGGTTCGGGCAGTCAGCCCCAGCATTTT. Amino acids: CASSLGSGSQPQHF.

This chain connects TRBV19 to TRBJ1-2; D is unclear. V was trimmed by 7 bases and J by 6 bases, leaving 21 bases between them. From germline, CDR1 is LNHDA and CDR2 SQIVND (reference sequence). This CDR3 has 15 residues. CDR3 coding DNA: TGTGCCAGTACCCAAAGCGGGATGGTGAAGGATGGCTACACCTTC. Translating it yields CASTQSGMVKDGYTF. The full variable domain, its missing parts supplied by reference TRBV19 and TRBJ1-2, is DGGITQSPKYLFRKEGQNVTLSCEQNLNHDAMYWYRQDPGQGLRLIYYSQIVNDFQKGDIAEGYSVSREKKESFPLTVTSAQKNPTAFYLCASTQSGMVKDGYTFGSGTRLTVV.

The gene calls are TRBV2 and TRBJ2-7; 8 nucleotides agree with TRBD1. V lost 7 bases and J lost 9; bases outside the gene matches: 14. The CDR3 has 14 residues. CDR1 SNHLY and CDR2 FYNNEI come from the germline V gene. The CDR3 region is CASTPGTGAPGQYF. For the CDR3, the DNA is TGTGCCAGCACTCCCGGGACAGGAGCCCCCGGGCAGTACTTC.

V gene TRBV24-1 combines with J gene TRBJ2-5; 7 nucleotides line up with TRBD2. The J call is doubtful: the DNA matches TRBJ2-7 better. CDR3 length: 15 amino acids. The germline gives CDR1 KGHDR, CDR2 SFDVKD. The CDR3, as DNA: TGTGCCAGCGGGGCGGGCGGCGGGGGATTCTACGAGCAGTACTTC. Translated: CASGAGGGGFYEQYF.

This clonotype was seen repeatedly, ten times or more. The chain employs TRBV2 and TRBJ1-5; D not resolved. The CDR3 is 14 residues long. Between the trimmed V and J ends, which lost 8 bases and 2 bases, there was a span of 13 bases. Germline V gives CDR1 SNHLY, CDR2 FYNNEI. The CDR3 nucleotides read TGTGCCAGCCGCGGGGAGTATGGCAATCAGCCCCAGCATTTT. It is translated as CASRGEYGNQPQHF.

The chain has TRBV25-1 and TRBJ1-5; D is possibly TRBD1 (6 bases). Germline V gene data show CDR1 as MGHDK and CDR2 as SYGVNS. The CDR3 length is 15 residues. The V and J ends lost 8 bases and 4 bases respectively, with 18 bases between them. The CDR3 spells CASSPSDRFNQPQHF. The CDR3 DNA sequence: TGTGCCAGCTCACCATCGGACAGATTTAATCAGCCCCAGCATTTT.

The genes are TRBV7-2 and TRBJ1-4; TRBD1 agrees at 7 bases. Germline-derived CDR1 and CDR2 are SGHTA and FQGNSA. This CDR3 region has 11 residues. V trimming: 6 bases; J trimming: 12 bases; junction bases outside the gene matches: 4. CDR3 residues: CASRDRAQLFF. The CDR3 nucleotides read TGTGCCAGCAGAGACAGGGCGCAACTGTTTTTT.